The 15 T cell receptor beta chains below come from one sample, sequenced in a study of CD8+ T cells in alopecia areata. cDNA serving as the sequencing template came from extracted, reverse transcribed RNA. This table comes from immunoSEQ multiplex PCR, and its TCRdb copy is limited to in-frame clones, with some not included. The sample holds 250,000 to 300,000 clones, nearly 60% seen once. The treatment: oral pan-JAK inhibitor, 5-10 mg twice daily. The sample here was CD4+ T cells sorted from blood, taken at week 24, from a patient treated with tofacitinib. These receptors came from a human donor with alopecia areata.

The chain employs TRBV27 and TRBJ2-3; 10 bases fit TRBD2. CDR3 size: 14 residues. V gave up 6 bases and J gave up 6 bases; unmatched junction bases: 6. CDR1 and CDR2 from the germline V gene are MNHEY and SMNVEV (reference sequence). The CDR3 coding sequence is TGTGCCAGCAGCCGCAGCGGGGGGGCGGATACGCAGTATTTT. Its translation: CASSRSGGADTQYF.

This chain connects TRBV6-1 to TRBJ1-2; no definite D call. Germline V gene data show CDR1 as MNHNS and CDR2 as SASEGT. Trimming shortened V by 8 bases and J by 2 bases, and 15 bases separated the two germline ends. The CDR3 spans 14 residues. The CDR3 DNA sequence: TGTGCCAGCCTCGGGCGGACGGGAAACTATGGCTACACCTTC. Its protein is CASLGRTGNYGYTF.

This chain joins TRBV5-1 and TRBJ1-2; D unclear. This CDR3 is 14 amino acids long. The V end lost 0 bases, the J end lost 3 bases, and 9 bases lay between the germline ends. Looked up from germline, CDR1 is SGHRS and CDR2 is YFSETQ. CDR3 residues: CASSLEARDYGYTF. The CDR3 coding sequence is TGCGCCAGCAGCTTGGAGGCCAGAGACTATGGCTACACCTTC.

CDR3: CASSTYGSGSREQYF. CDR3 bases: TGTGCCAGCAGTACCTACGGGTCGGGGAGTCGAGAGCAGTACTTC. The V call is TRBV28, the J call TRBJ2-7; a possible D gene is TRBD2 (5 bases). Per the germline V gene, CDR1 is MDHEN and CDR2 is SYDVKM. CDR3 length: 15 amino acids. The V end was cut by 5 bases, the J end by 7 bases, with 21 bases between.

This chain connects TRBV9 to TRBJ1-2, with unresolved D. Trimming shortened V by 0 bases and J by 4 bases, and 7 bases separated the two germline ends. Germline CDR1 reads SGDLS; CDR2 reads YYNGEE. This CDR3 contains 13 residues. The CDR3 here is CASSVEGPYGYTF. DNA for the CDR3: TGTGCCAGCAGCGTAGAAGGGCCCTATGGCTACACCTTC.

This clone was picked up one time. The chain has TRBV2 and TRBJ2-6; 9 nucleotides agree with TRBD1. Germline V gene data show CDR1 as SNHLY and CDR2 as FYNNEI. The CDR3 covers 17 residues. V was pared by 8 bases and J by 2 bases, with 10 bases of the junction left unmatched. In nucleotides, the CDR3 is TGTGCCAGCGGGGCCGCGGGACAGGGTGCTGGGGCCAACGTCCTGACTTTC. Translated: CASGAAGQGAGANVLTF. Full variable domain (rest looked up from reference TRBV2 and TRBJ2-6): EPEVTQTPSHQVTQMGQEVILRCVPISNHLYFYWYRQILGQKVEFLVSFYNNEISEKSEIFDDQFSVERPDGSNFTLKIRSTKLEDSAMYFCASGAAGQGAGANVLTFGAGSRLTVL.

V gene TRBV5-1 combines with J gene TRBJ2-5, with 7 bases matching TRBD2. The germline CDR1 and CDR2 sequences are SGHRS and YFSETQ. There are 15 residues in the CDR3. Trimming removed 3 bases from V and 5 bases from J; junction bases left unmatched: 10. As DNA, the CDR3 is TGCGCCAGCAGCTCGGGACTACCTCTAGGGGAGACCCAGTACTTC. This gives the protein CASSSGLPLGETQYF.

The V call is TRBV4-1, the J call TRBJ2-5, with no clear D. The CDR3 consists of 13 residues. CDR1 MGHRA and CDR2 YSYEKL come from the germline V gene. V lost 1 base and J lost 5, with 8 bases in between. The CDR3: CASSQVGRETQYF. In DNA form, the CDR3 reads TGCGCCAGCAGCCAAGTCGGGCGGGAGACCCAGTACTTC.

This chain connects TRBV27 to TRBJ2-3; possibly TRBD1 for D (6 bases). With 6 bases removed from V and 3 bases from J, the gap between germline ends came to 13 bases. This CDR3 spans 14 amino acids. Germline V CDR1 and CDR2: MNHEY, SMNVEV (reference sequence). The CDR3 coding sequence is TGTGCCAGCAGCGACAGGTTTGGGACAGATACGCAGTATTTT. Translation: CASSDRFGTDTQYF.

This clone has only a few counts. The V call is TRBV30, the J call TRBJ1-2; D is undetermined. V was pared by 0 bases and J by 8 bases, with 4 bases between. The CDR3 is 10 residues long. Germline CDR1 GTSNPN, CDR2 SVGIG (reference sequence). The CDR3 region has the DNA TGTGCCTGGAGTGTACGAGGCTACACCTTC. This translates into CAWSVRGYTF. The full variable domain, with the rest looked up from reference TRBV30 and TRBJ1-2, is SQTIHQWPATLVQPVGSPLSLECTVEGTSNPNLYWYRQAAGRGLQLLFYSVGIGQISSEVPQNLSASRPQDRQFILSSKKLLLSDSGFYLCAWSVRGYTFGSGTRLTVV.

CDR3 sequence (DNA): TGCAGCGTTGCCGATCGGACAGATTACTCCTACGAGCAGTACTTC. This translates into CSVADRTDYSYEQYF. The V gene is TRBV29-1, the J gene TRBJ2-7; tentative D call: TRBD1 (6 bases). The germline CDR1 and CDR2 sequences are SQVTM and ANQGSEA. The CDR3 is 15 amino acids. Trimming cost V 4 bases and J 0 bases, with 16 bases left between them.

This clone has a handful of counts. V usage is TRBV5-6 and J usage is TRBJ2-5; D is ambiguous. With 0 bases removed from V and 5 bases from J, the gap between germline ends came to 14 bases. Germline-derived CDR1 and CDR2 are SGHDT and YYEEEE. The CDR3 loop spans 15 amino acids. In DNA, the CDR3 is TGTGCCAGCAGCTTGGATCCTGGAAAGTACGAGACCCAGTACTTC. Protein product: CASSLDPGKYETQYF.

The V and J genes are TRBV4-2 and TRBJ1-2, with 7 bases identical to TRBD1. This CDR3 is 17 amino acids long. Germline-derived CDR1 and CDR2 are LGHNA and YNFKEQ. J gave up 2 bases and V 0 bases, and 9 bases lay outside the gene matches. The CDR3 here is CASSQDNWQGGNYGYTF. CDR3 coding DNA: TGTGCCAGCAGCCAAGATAATTGGCAGGGGGGGAACTATGGCTACACCTTC.

This clone was seen more than once but under ten times. The DNA of the CDR3 is TGTGCCAGCAGCCGCGGGGGTAGCTCCTACGAGCAGTACTTC. Protein product: CASSRGGSSYEQYF. The chain is built from TRBV7-2 and TRBJ2-7; TRBD2 aligns across 7 bases. With V trimmed by 5 bases and J by 0 bases, 4 bases remained unmatched. The CDR3 consists of 14 residues. Looked up from germline, CDR1 is SGHTA and CDR2 is FQGNSA.

In this sample, this clone turned up a few times. The rearrangement joins TRBV29-1 to TRBJ1-6, with no clear D. V was clipped by 4 bases and J by 4 bases, with 11 bases between them. Per the germline V gene, CDR1 is SQVTM and CDR2 is ANQGSEA. The CDR3 is 14 residues long. DNA for the CDR3: TGCAGCGTTGGAGAGGGTGGGTATAATTCACCCCTCCACTTT. This encodes CSVGEGGYNSPLHF.